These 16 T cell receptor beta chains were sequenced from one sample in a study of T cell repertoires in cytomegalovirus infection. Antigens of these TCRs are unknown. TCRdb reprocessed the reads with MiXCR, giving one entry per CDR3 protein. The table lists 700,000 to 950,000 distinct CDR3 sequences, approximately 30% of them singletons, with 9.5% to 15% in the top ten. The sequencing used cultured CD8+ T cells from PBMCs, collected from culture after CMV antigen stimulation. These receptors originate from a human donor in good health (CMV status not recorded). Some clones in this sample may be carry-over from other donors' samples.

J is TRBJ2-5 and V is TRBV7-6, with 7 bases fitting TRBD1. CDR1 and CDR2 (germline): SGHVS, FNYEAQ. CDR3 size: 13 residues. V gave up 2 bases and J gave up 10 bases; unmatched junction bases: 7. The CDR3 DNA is TGTGCCAGCAGCTTACTTGGGTCAGGGGGCCAGTACTTC. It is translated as CASSLLGSGGQYF.

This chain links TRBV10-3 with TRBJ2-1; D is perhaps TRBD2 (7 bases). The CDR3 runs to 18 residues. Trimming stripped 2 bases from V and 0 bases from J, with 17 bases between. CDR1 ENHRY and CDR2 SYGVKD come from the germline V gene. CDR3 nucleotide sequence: TGTGCCATCAGTGAGGGGGCGGGGGCCCCTAGCTCCTACAATGAGCAGTTCTTC. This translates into CAISEGAGAPSSYNEQFF.

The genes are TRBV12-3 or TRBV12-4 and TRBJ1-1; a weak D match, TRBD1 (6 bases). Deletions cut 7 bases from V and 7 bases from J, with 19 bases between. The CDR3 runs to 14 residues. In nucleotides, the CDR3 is TGTGCCAGCACCCCCCCGGGACAACAGGGTGAAGCTTTCTTT. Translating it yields CASTPPGQQGEAFF.

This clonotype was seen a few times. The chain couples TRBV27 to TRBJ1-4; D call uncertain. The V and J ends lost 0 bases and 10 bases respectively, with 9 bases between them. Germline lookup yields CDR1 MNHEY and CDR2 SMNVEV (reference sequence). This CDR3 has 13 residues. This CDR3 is CASSLSRSGKLFF. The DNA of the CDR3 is TGTGCCAGCAGTTTATCGCGATCAGGAAAACTGTTTTTT.

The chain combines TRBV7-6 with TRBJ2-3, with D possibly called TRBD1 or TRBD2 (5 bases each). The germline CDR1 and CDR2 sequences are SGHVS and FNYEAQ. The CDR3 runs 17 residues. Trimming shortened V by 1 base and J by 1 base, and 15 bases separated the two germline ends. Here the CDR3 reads CASSLGRGVTGTDTQYF. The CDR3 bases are TGTGCCAGCAGCTTAGGTAGAGGGGTCACGGGCACAGATACGCAGTATTTT.

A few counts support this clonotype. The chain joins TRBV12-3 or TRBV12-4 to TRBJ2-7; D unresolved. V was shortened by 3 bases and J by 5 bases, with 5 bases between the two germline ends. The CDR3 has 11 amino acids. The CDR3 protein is CASSLSDEQYF. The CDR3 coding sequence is TGTGCCAGCAGTTTGTCAGACGAGCAGTACTTC.

The DNA for the CDR3 is TGTGCCAGCAGCCGAGGCACAGCCCATTACAATGAGCAGTTCTTC. Translating gives CASSRGTAHYNEQFF. The gene calls are TRBV7-6 and TRBJ2-1; D ambiguous. In germline, CDR1 is SGHVS, CDR2 FNYEAQ. Deletions cut 5 bases from V and 4 bases from J, with 15 bases between. CDR3 length: 15 amino acids.

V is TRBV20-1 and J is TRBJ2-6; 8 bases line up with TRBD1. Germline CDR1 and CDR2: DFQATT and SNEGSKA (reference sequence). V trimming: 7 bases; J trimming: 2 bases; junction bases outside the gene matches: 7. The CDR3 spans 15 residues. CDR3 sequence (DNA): TGCAGTGTTGATTTACAGGGGGCTGGGGCCAACGTCCTGACTTTC. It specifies CSVDLQGAGANVLTF.

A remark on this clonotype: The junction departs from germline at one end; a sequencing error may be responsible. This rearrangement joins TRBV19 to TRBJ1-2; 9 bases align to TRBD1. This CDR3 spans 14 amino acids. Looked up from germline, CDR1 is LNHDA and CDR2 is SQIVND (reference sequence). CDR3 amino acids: CANSLQGASYSYTF. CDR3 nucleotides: TGTGCCAATAGTCTACAGGGGGCGAGTTATAGCTACACCTTC.

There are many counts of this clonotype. The CDR3 reads CASSEGTSKRGQFF. For the CDR3, the DNA is TGTGCCAGCAGTGAAGGGACTAGCAAGAGGGGGCAGTTCTTC. The chain couples TRBV6-1 to TRBJ2-1; 8 nucleotides align to TRBD2. The junction had 8 bases not matched to a gene; V was cut back by 1 base and J by 12 bases. Germline CDR1 reads MNHNS; CDR2 reads SASEGT. The CDR3 loop spans 14 amino acids.

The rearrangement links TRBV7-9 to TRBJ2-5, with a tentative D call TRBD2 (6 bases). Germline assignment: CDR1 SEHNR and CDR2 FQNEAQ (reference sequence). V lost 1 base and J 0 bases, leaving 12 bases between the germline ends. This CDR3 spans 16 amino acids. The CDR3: CASSLDSGVNQETQYF. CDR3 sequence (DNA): TGTGCCAGCAGCTTAGACTCGGGAGTTAACCAAGAGACCCAGTACTTC.

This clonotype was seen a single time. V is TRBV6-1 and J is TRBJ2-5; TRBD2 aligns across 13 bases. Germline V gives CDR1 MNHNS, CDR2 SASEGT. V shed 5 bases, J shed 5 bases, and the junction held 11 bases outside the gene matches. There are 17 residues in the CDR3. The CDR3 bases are TGTGCCAGCAGTCCGCAACTAGCGGGGGGGCGTTCGGAGACCCAGTACTTC. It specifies CASSPQLAGGRSETQYF.

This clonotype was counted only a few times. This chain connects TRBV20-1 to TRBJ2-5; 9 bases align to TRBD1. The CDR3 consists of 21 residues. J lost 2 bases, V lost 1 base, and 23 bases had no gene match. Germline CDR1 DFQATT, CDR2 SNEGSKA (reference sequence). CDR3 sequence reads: CSARGQLPGQGHILSQETQYF. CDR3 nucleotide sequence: TGCAGTGCTAGAGGACAATTACCGGGACAGGGACATATCCTGTCTCAAGAGACCCAGTACTTC.

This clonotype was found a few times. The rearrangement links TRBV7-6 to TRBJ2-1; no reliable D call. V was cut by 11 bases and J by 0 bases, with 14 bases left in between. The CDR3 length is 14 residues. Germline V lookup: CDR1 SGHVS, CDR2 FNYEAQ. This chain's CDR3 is CAPERTDSYNEQFF. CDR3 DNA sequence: TGTGCCCCCGAGAGGACGGACTCCTACAATGAGCAGTTCTTC.

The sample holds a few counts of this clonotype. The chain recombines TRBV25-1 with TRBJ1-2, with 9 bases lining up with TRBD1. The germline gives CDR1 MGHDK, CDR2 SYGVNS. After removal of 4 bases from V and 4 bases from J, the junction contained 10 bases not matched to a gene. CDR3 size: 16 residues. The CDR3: CASSGYYRGPVYGYTF. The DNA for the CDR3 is TGTGCCAGCAGTGGTTACTACAGGGGGCCCGTCTATGGCTACACCTTC.

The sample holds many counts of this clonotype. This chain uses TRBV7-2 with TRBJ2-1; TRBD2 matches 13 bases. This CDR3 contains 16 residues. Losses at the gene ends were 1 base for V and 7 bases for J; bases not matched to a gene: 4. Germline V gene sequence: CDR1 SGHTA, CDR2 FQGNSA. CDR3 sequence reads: CASSLGLAGGRNEQFF. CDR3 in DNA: TGTGCCAGCAGCTTAGGACTAGCGGGGGGCAGGAATGAGCAGTTCTTC.